Sequencing of this T cell receptor (beta chain) was carried out in a study of T-cell reconstitution after alpha-beta-depleted transplantation in children. During its preparation, the TCRbeta library received unique molecular identifiers. TCRdb re-called the PCR reads through MiXCR, storing one row per CDR3 protein. The repertoire has about 360,000 distinct CDR3 sequences, more than 10% of them found once; the top ten carry around 4%. This CDR3 spans 16 amino acids. The V gene end was trimmed by 8 bases and the J gene end by 0 bases; junction bases not matched to a gene: 7. V gene TRBV12-3 or TRBV12-4 combines with J gene TRBJ2-3, with 11 bases lining up with TRBD2. The sequencing used PBMCs, collected from the stem cell graft. The source of this sequence is a human donor who donated a stem cell graft to a child with Fanconi anemia. CDR3 protein: CASSIRLAGSTDTQYF. The CDR3 bases are TGTGCCAGCTCGATCCGACTAGCGGGGAGCACAGATACGCAGTATTTT.